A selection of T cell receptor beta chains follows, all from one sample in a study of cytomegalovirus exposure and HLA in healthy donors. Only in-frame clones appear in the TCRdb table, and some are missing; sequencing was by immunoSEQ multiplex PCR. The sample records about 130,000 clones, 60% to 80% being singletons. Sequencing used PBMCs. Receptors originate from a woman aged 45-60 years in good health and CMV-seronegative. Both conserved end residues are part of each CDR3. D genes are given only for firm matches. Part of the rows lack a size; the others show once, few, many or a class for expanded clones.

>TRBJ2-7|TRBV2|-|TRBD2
CASKEREDYEQYF
TGTGCCAGCAAGGAGCGGGAGGACTACGAGCAGTACTTC
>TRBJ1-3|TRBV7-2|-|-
CASSWEGRSGNTIYF
TGTGCCAGCAGCTGGGAGGGACGCTCTGGAAACACCATATATTTT
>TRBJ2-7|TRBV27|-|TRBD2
CASSQRLADSYEQYF
TGTGCCAGCAGTCAGAGACTAGCGGACTCCTACGAGCAGTACTTC
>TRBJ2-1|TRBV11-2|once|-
CASSLAVRSSYNEQFF
TGTGCCAGCAGCTTAGCGGTCCGAAGCTCCTACAATGAGCAGTTCTTC
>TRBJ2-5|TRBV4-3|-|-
CASSLSKGGADQETQYF
TGCGCCAGCAGCCTGAGTAAAGGTGGGGCGGACCAAGAGACCCAGTACTTC
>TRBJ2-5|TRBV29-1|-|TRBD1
CSGQPGQGETQYF
TGCAGCGGGCAACCGGGACAGGGAGAGACCCAGTACTTC
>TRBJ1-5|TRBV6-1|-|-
CASSPQEYQPQHF
TGTGCCAGCAGTCCACAGGAATATCAGCCCCAGCATTTT
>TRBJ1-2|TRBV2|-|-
CAREAGEAGYGYTF
TGTGCCAGGGAGGCCGGCGAGGCGGGCTATGGCTACACCTTC
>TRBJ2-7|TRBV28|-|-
CASSLLAGSRGEQYF
TGTGCCAGCAGTTTATTGGCCGGGTCCCGGGGCGAGCAGTACTTC
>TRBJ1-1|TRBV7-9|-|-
CASSPVPGSGRDVDEAFF
TGTGCCAGCAGTCCCGTGCCGGGGTCCGGACGAGATGTTGATGAAGCTTTCTTT
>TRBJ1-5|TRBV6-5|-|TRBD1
CASKKQGNQPQHF
TGTGCCAGCAAGAAACAGGGGAATCAGCCCCAGCATTTT
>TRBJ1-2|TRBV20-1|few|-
CSAGPADGYTF
TGCAGTGCGGGGCCGGCCGATGGCTACACCTTC
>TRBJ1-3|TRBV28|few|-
CASSLRRYSVNSGNTIYF
TGTGCCAGCAGTTTAAGGCGGTATTCGGTGAACTCTGGAAACACCATATATTTT
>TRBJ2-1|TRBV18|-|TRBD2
CASSYEGTSNNEQFF
TGTGCCAGCTCATACGAAGGGACTAGCAACAATGAGCAGTTCTTC
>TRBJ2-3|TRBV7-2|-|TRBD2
CASSLASGRTDTQYF
TGTGCCAGCAGCTTAGCTAGCGGGAGGACAGATACGCAGTATTTT
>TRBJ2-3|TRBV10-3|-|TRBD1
CAISPGTGIRLGTDTQYF
TGTGCCATCAGTCCCGGGACAGGGATTCGGCTTGGCACAGATACGCAGTATTTT
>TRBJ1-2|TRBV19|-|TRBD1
CASSSGQGGYGYTF
TGTGCCAGTAGTAGCGGACAGGGAGGCTATGGCTACACCTTC
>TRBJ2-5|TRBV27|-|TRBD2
CASSPRWTSGQETQYF
TGTGCCAGCAGTCCCCGGTGGACTAGCGGACAAGAGACCCAGTACTTC
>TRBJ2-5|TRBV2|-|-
CASKRAGGQETQYF
TGTGCCAGCAAGCGGGCAGGGGGCCAAGAGACCCAGTACTTC
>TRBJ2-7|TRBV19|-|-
CASSKAGRMYEQYF
TGTGCCAGTAGTAAGGCAGGGAGGATGTACGAGCAGTACTTC
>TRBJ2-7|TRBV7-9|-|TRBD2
CASSLASGGLHEQYF
TGTGCCAGCAGCTTAGCCAGCGGGGGGCTCCACGAGCAGTACTTC
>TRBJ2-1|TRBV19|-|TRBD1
CASEQGNYNEQFF
TGTGCCAGCGAACAGGGGAACTACAATGAGCAGTTCTTC
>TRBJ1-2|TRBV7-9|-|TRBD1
CASSLAQGTGPGYTF
TGTGCCAGCAGCTTAGCGCAGGGGACAGGTCCCGGTTACACCTTC
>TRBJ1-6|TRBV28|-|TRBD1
CASSPPRGTDNSPLHF
TGTGCCAGCAGTCCCCCCCGGGGGACAGATAATTCACCCCTCCACTTT
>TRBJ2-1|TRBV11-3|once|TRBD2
CASSPGTSGYEQFF
TGTGCCAGCAGCCCGGGGACTAGCGGGTATGAGCAGTTCTTC
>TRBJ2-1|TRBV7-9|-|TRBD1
CASSLVPGQGSDEQFF
TGTGCCAGCAGCTTAGTCCCGGGACAGGGCAGTGATGAGCAGTTCTTC
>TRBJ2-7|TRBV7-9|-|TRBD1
CSSSLWRAGTGDEQYF
TGTTCCAGCAGCTTATGGCGGGCCGGGACAGGGGATGAGCAGTACTTC
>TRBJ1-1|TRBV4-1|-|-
CASSQGGQAFF
TGCGCCAGCAGCCAAGGGGGGCAAGCTTTCTTT
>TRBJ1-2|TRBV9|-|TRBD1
CASSVVPGGRDGYTF
TGTGCCAGCAGCGTAGTGCCAGGGGGTAGGGATGGCTACACCTTC
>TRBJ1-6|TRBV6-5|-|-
CASTLGGSYNSPLHF
TGTGCCAGCACCCTTGGCGGGTCGTATAATTCACCCCTCCACTTT
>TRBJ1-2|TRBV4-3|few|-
CASSQEGSGRDYTF
TGCGCCAGCAGCCAAGAAGGGTCAGGGCGCGACTACACCTTC
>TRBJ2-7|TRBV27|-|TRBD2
CASSDYPTSGTYEQYF
TGTGCCAGCAGTGATTATCCGACTAGCGGAACCTACGAGCAGTACTTC
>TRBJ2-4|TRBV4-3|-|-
CASSQSPLETSVAKNIQYF
TGCGCCAGCAGCCAAAGCCCTCTCGAGACTAGTGTCGCCAAAAACATTCAGTACTTC
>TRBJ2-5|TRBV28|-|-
CASIRAGEETQYF
TGTGCCAGCATCAGAGCCGGGGAGGAGACCCAGTACTTC
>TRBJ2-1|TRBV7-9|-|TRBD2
CSSSLVAGGHNEQFF
TGTTCCAGCAGCTTAGTCGCGGGAGGTCACAATGAGCAGTTCTTC
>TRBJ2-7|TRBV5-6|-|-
CASSLGGALYGQYF
TGTGCCAGCAGCTTGGGTGGAGCCCTATATGGGCAGTACTTC
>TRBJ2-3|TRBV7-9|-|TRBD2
CSSSSGTSAGTDTQYF
TGTTCCAGCAGTTCCGGGACTAGCGCGGGCACAGATACGCAGTATTTT
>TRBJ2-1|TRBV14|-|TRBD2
CASSLPSGRARDNEQFF
TGTGCCAGCAGCCTCCCTAGCGGGAGGGCCCGGGACAATGAGCAGTTCTTC
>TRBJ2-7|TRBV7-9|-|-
CSSRAGTYEQYF
TGTTCCAGCAGGGCAGGTACCTACGAGCAGTACTTC
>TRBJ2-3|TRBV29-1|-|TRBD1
CSVGQGTSGTDTQYF
TGCAGCGTTGGACAGGGTACATCGGGCACAGATACGCAGTATTTT
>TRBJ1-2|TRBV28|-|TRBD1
CASSFGTGGYGYTF
TGTGCCAGCAGTTTTGGGACAGGGGGCTATGGCTACACCTTC
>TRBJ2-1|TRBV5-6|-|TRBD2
CASSFGSGSYNEQFF
TGTGCCAGCAGCTTTGGTAGCGGGAGTTACAATGAGCAGTTCTTC
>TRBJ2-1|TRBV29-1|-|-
CSSGWPDNEQFF
TGCAGCTCCGGGTGGCCGGACAATGAGCAGTTCTTC
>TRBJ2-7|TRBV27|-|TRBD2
CASSLTGGPFYEQYF
TGTGCCAGCAGTTTAACGGGAGGGCCTTTTTACGAGCAGTACTTC
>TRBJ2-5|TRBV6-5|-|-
CASALVGGLETQYF
TGTGCCAGCGCGCTAGTGGGAGGCCTGGAGACCCAGTACTTC
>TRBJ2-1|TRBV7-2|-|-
CASSKELHNEQFF
TGTGCCAGCAGTAAAGAACTACACAATGAGCAGTTCTTC
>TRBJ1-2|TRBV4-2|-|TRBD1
CASSQDPFGQETYGYTF
TGTGCCAGCAGCCAAGACCCCTTCGGACAGGAGACTTATGGCTACACCTTC
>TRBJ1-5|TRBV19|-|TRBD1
CASRSPWGQVGQPQHF
TGTGCCAGTAGATCACCGTGGGGACAGGTAGGTCAGCCCCAGCATTTT
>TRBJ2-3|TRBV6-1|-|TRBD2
CASSQGLLAGGSDTQYF
TGTGCCAGCAGTCAAGGCCTTTTGGCGGGAGGGTCGGATACGCAGTATTTT
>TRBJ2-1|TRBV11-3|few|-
CASSFKSNEQFF
TGTGCCAGCAGCTTCAAGAGCAATGAGCAGTTCTTC
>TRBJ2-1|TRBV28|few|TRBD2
CASSPPEGLDITMVYNEQFF
TGTGCCAGCAGTCCACCGGAAGGACTAGATATCACTATGGTCTACAATGAGCAGTTCTTC
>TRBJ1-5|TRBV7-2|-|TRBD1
CASSLARGYQPQHF
TGTGCCAGCAGCTTAGCCAGGGGGTATCAGCCCCAGCATTTT
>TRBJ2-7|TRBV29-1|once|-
CSARSPGTYEQYF
TGCAGCGCCCGATCCCCCGGTACCTACGAGCAGTACTTC
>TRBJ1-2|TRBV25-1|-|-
CASSFGASSNYGYTF
TGTGCCAGCAGCTTTGGGGCATCCTCTAACTATGGCTACACCTTC
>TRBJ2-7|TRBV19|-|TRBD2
CASAVAGTPSEQYF
TGTGCCAGTGCTGTAGCGGGAACCCCCTCCGAGCAGTACTTC